A single sample is the source of the 17 T cell receptor beta chains below, sequenced in a study of shared clonotypes between healthy human individuals. Profiling relied on immunoSEQ multiplex PCR, and the TCRdb table lists in-frame clones only, not all of them. The sample contains millions of clones, 85% to 95% of which appear only once. Sequenced: naive CD4+ T cells sorted from blood. This sample's subset: CD45RA+ positively selected. Receptors originate from a young man in good health.

The chain carries TRBV18 and TRBJ2-7; 10 bases are a match to TRBD2. Trimming took 3 bases from V and 0 from J; bases not matched to a gene: 8. This CDR3 is built from 17 residues. CDR1 and CDR2 (germline): KGHSH, LQKENI. CDR3 sequence: CASSPSPSGGPSYEQYF. CDR3 bases: TGTGCCAGCTCACCCAGCCCTAGCGGGGGCCCCTCCTACGAGCAGTACTTC.

The chain combines TRBV30 with TRBJ2-4, with 7 bases identical to TRBD1. Germline V CDR1 and CDR2: GTSNPN, SVGIG (reference sequence). The junction had 1 base not matched to a gene; V was cut back by 3 bases and J by 2 bases. The CDR3 contains 13 residues. Here the CDR3 reads CAWRGQPKNIQYF. The DNA for the CDR3 is TGTGCCTGGAGGGGACAGCCCAAAAACATTCAGTACTTC.

V is TRBV5-1 and J is TRBJ2-2; D not certain. Trimming removed 2 bases at V and 3 bases at J, with 11 bases between. The CDR3 extends over 15 amino acids. CDR1 and CDR2 from the germline V gene are SGHRS and YFSETQ. Written as DNA, the CDR3 is TGCGCCAGCAGCTTAAGGCAGGATCACACCGGGGAGCTGTTTTTT. Amino acids: CASSLRQDHTGELFF.

DNA of the CDR3: TGCGCCAGCAGTGAGACACTACAGGGGGCGGACGAGCAGTACTTC. Translated, it gives CASSETLQGADEQYF. This chain connects TRBV10-1 to TRBJ2-7; 9 nucleotides line up with TRBD1. The CDR3 runs 15 residues. CDR1 is WNHNN and CDR2 is SYGVQD in the germline V gene (reference sequence). The V segment lost 2 bases and the J segment 5 bases; nucleotides outside the gene matches: 7.

About this clone: Other DNA sequences of this sample code for an identical CDR3. The chain combines TRBV10-3 with TRBJ2-3; perhaps TRBD2 as D (6 bases). Germline CDR1 is ENHRY and CDR2 is SYGVKD. Trimming removed 2 bases from V and 0 bases from J, with 9 bases in between. This CDR3 comprises 15 residues. The CDR3, as DNA: TGTGCCATCAGTGAGCTAGGGACTAGCACAGATACGCAGTATTTT. Its protein product is CAISELGTSTDTQYF.

As to this clone: Distinct nucleotide sequences in the sample also encode this CDR3. The chain recombines TRBV5-4 with TRBJ1-1; D is ambiguous. This CDR3 spans 14 amino acids. V was trimmed by 0 bases and J by 2 bases, leaving 8 bases between them. Germline lookup yields CDR1 SGHNT and CDR2 YYREEE (reference sequence). The CDR3 DNA reads as TGTGCCAGCAGCTTGGAGTATCCTAACACTGAAGCTTTCTTT. This translates into CASSLEYPNTEAFF.

J is TRBJ1-3 and V is TRBV14; D remains unclear. Germline-derived CDR1 and CDR2 are SGHDN and FVKESK. Trimming cost V 8 bases and J 0 bases, with 11 bases left between them. The CDR3 length is 14 residues. Here the CDR3 reads CASGPLSSGNTIYF. The CDR3, as DNA: TGTGCCAGCGGTCCCCTGAGCTCTGGAAACACCATATATTTT.

Written as DNA, the CDR3 is TGTGCCAGCAGCCAGCCCGGGACAGAGATTAACTATGGCTACACCTTC. It specifies CASSQPGTEINYGYTF. The V and J genes are TRBV14 and TRBJ1-2, with 7 nucleotides matching TRBD1. From germline, CDR1 is SGHDN and CDR2 FVKESK. The trim removed 3 bases at V and 1 base at J, leaving 8 bases unmatched. CDR3 length: 16 residues.

The chain employs TRBV27 and TRBJ1-4, with D perhaps TRBD1 (5 bases). Per germline, CDR1 MNHEY and CDR2 SMNVEV (reference sequence). The CDR3 consists of 19 residues. Deletions cut 4 bases from V and 0 bases from J, with 21 bases between. CDR3 region: CASSSRLGTGRATNEKLFF. The CDR3 DNA reads TGTGCCAGCAGTTCCAGACTTGGGACGGGCAGGGCAACTAATGAAAAACTGTTTTTT.

The genes are TRBV28 and TRBJ2-7; D is possibly TRBD2 (5 bases). CDR1 and CDR2 (germline): MDHEN, SYDVKM. CDR3 length: 12 amino acids. Trimming removed 6 bases at V and 6 bases at J, with 12 bases between. This CDR3 is CASRGTRIEQYF. The CDR3 DNA reads as TGTGCCAGCAGAGGTACTAGAATCGAGCAGTACTTC.

This sequence joins TRBV6-1 and TRBJ2-5, with D uncertain. Germline CDR1 reads MNHNS; CDR2 reads SASEGT. V was pared by 7 bases and J by 3 bases, with 9 bases between. The CDR3 runs 12 residues. The CDR3 DNA sequence: TGTGCCAGCATTTGGGGTAAAGAGACCCAGTACTTC. It codes for CASIWGKETQYF.

This chain connects TRBV15 to TRBJ2-7, with TRBD2 matching over 10 bases. This CDR3 has 18 amino acids. V dropped 1 base and J dropped 3; count of bases not matched to a gene: 12. Germline V gene sequence: CDR1 LNHNV, CDR2 YYDKDF (reference sequence). The CDR3, as DNA: TGTGCCACCAGCAGAGGGGCTAGCGGGAGCCAAACAAACTACGAGCAGTACTTC. Encoded protein: CATSRGASGSQTNYEQYF.

This chain joins TRBV5-1 and TRBJ2-1; 9 bases fit TRBD2. Per the germline V gene, CDR1 is SGHRS and CDR2 is YFSETQ. V dropped 0 bases and J dropped 8; count of bases not matched to a gene: 6. This CDR3 contains 15 residues. The CDR3 DNA reads as TGCGCCAGCAGCTTGGCTAGCGGGGACCAGCATGAGCAGTTCTTC. Translated, it gives CASSLASGDQHEQFF.

V usage is TRBV11-2 and J usage is TRBJ2-5; TRBD2 aligns across 9 bases. There are 16 residues in the CDR3. The junction had 15 bases not matched to a gene; V was cut back by 8 bases and J by 5 bases. CDR1 SGHAT and CDR2 FQNNGV come from the germline V gene. CDR3 sequence: CASSPELAGAVETQYF. Written as DNA, the CDR3 is TGTGCCAGCTCACCAGAACTAGCGGGTGCTGTGGAGACCCAGTACTTC.

The chain links TRBV2 to TRBJ2-1, with 13 nucleotides matching TRBD2. CDR1 and CDR2 (germline): SNHLY, FYNNEI. The CDR3 consists of 15 residues. V dropped 5 bases and J dropped 9; count of bases not matched to a gene: 7. CDR3 nucleotide sequence: TGTGCCAGCAGTTACCCGGGACTAGCGGGACCTGAGCAGTTCTTC. Encoded protein: CASSYPGLAGPEQFF.

The chain carries TRBV7-2 and TRBJ2-2, with D perhaps matching TRBD2 (6 bases). The CDR3 loop spans 15 amino acids. Germline V gene sequence: CDR1 SGHTA, CDR2 FQGNSA. The V end lost 7 bases, the J end lost 5 bases, and 17 bases lay between the germline ends. CDR3 bases: TGTGCCAGCACCCTGGGGGGAGTCGCAACCGGGGAGCTGTTTTTT. It yields the protein CASTLGGVATGELFF. Based on the CDR3 plus reference TRBV7-2 and TRBJ2-2, the full variable domain is GAGVSQSPSNKVTEKGKDVELRCDPISGHTALYWYRQSLGQGLEFLIYFQGNSAPDKSGLPSDRFSAERTGGSVSTLTIQRTQQEDSAVYLCASTLGGVATGELFFGEGSRLTVL.

The chain recombines TRBV7-6 with TRBJ2-7; no clear D. The CDR3 is made up of 13 amino acids. The V gene's germline CDR1 is SGHVS and CDR2 FNYEAQ. V was shortened by 1 base and J by 6 bases, with 10 bases between the two germline ends. The DNA of the CDR3 is TGTGCCAGCAGCTTAGTACCCGCGGCCGAGCAGTACTTC. Protein sequence: CASSLVPAAEQYF.